A selection of T cell receptor beta chains follows, all from one sample in a study of T cell changes during pregnancy in multiple sclerosis. Using immunoSEQ multiplex PCR, the repertoire was profiled, and TCRdb retains in-frame clones only, with some absent. The sample lists under 65,000 clones; 85% to 95% were seen once. Sample: CD8+ T cells from peripheral blood mononuclear cells, taken in the second trimester of pregnancy. The source of these receptors is a female donor with multiple sclerosis, enrolled in a pregnancy study. Each CDR3 is given without its conserved first and last residue. Fields, in order: V gene, clone size, D gene, CDR3 protein. The D gene is left open where the match is weak. Where a row states a size, it is once, few, many or the class of an expanded clone; other rows omit it.

TRBV5-1	.	.	ASSTFRETQY
TRBV27	.	.	ASIDFRGEQY
TRBV27	.	TRBD1	ASSHSQWDSPYNEQF
TRBV9	.	TRBD2	ASSVGLAGATGELF
TRBV19	.	TRBD1	ASSDDRAGSYEQY
TRBV15	once	.	ATSGAVGNTIY
TRBV7-6	.	.	ASSTLDSMTQY
TRBV4-2	few	.	ASSQAPSGNTEAF
TRBV11-3	.	TRBD1	ASSHRQGWEQF
TRBV28	once	.	ASSLRVLSREAF
TRBV27	.	.	ASSLSGGSGNTIY
TRBV4-2	.	TRBD2	ASSQDRAGVWNEQY
TRBV25-1	.	TRBD1	ASSSRQGRTEAF
TRBV6-5	.	.	ASSYSSPRVIAEAF
TRBV6-1	.	TRBD1	ASSERQGARTGELF
TRBV27	once	TRBD2	ASSPGTSGTYEQY
TRBV9	.	TRBD2	ASSVGGGLSYEQY
TRBV28	.	.	ASRQGVSGDNQPQH
TRBV7-9	.	.	ASTENRAYGYT
TRBV29-1	.	TRBD2	SVERDGRSADTQY
TRBV10-3	.	.	AINEGYGYT
TRBV27	.	TRBD2	ASSPTSGMIYEQY
TRBV27	.	TRBD1	ASSSTGESSPEQY
TRBV7-8	.	TRBD2	ASSPTLAGGPHTQY